This is a list of T cell receptor beta chains from one sample in a study of CD8+ T cells in alopecia areata. The protocol was immunoSEQ multiplex PCR, while the TCRdb copy is restricted to in-frame clones and leaves out a portion. The data show around 120,000 clones, with about 46% seen just once and about 10% held by the top ten. Specimen: NKG2D-low CD8+ T cells sorted from blood. The receptors were sampled from a human donor with alopecia areata. Each CDR3 is given with its conserved first and last residue. D genes are given only for firm matches.

D gene: -
V gene: TRBV28
CDR3 protein: CASSPSYGYTF

D gene: TRBD1
V gene: TRBV27
CDR3 protein: CASSMGTGARQETQYF

D gene: -
V gene: TRBV14
CDR3 protein: CASSQELGYEQYF

D gene: -
V gene: TRBV29-1
CDR3 protein: CSVSGTENTEAFF

D gene: TRBD1
V gene: TRBV27
CDR3 protein: CASSSLITGGDYGYTF

D gene: -
V gene: TRBV5-1
CDR3 protein: CASSLETHEQYF

D gene: -
V gene: TRBV7-9
CDR3 protein: CASSSLHSDGYTF

D gene: TRBD1
V gene: TRBV29-1
CDR3 protein: CSVEEGDRVYGYTF

D gene: TRBD1
V gene: TRBV13
CDR3 protein: CASSTGQFYEQYF

D gene: -
V gene: TRBV29-1
CDR3 protein: CSVDDSIADTQYF

D gene: -
V gene: TRBV5-4
CDR3 protein: CASSLHSSPEQYF

D gene: -
V gene: TRBV6-6
CDR3 protein: CASSYGGGTEAFF

D gene: -
V gene: TRBV9
CDR3 protein: CASSSPAALEQYF

D gene: -
V gene: TRBV5-6
CDR3 protein: CASNTIMMTEAFF

D gene: TRBD2
V gene: TRBV29-1
CDR3 protein: CSVGTSGYNEQFF

D gene: TRBD2
V gene: TRBV30
CDR3 protein: CAWVTGSGGPYNEQFF

D gene: -
V gene: TRBV29-1
CDR3 protein: CSVGNMNTEAFF

D gene: -
V gene: TRBV2
CDR3 protein: CASSADNYGYTF

D gene: -
V gene: TRBV29-1
CDR3 protein: CSVPQGSGANVLTF

D gene: -
V gene: TRBV2
CDR3 protein: CASSETGSRTDTQYF

D gene: TRBD1
V gene: TRBV28
CDR3 protein: CASGSGTGEGYTF

D gene: -
V gene: TRBV7-9
CDR3 protein: CASSLATGTDYEQYF

D gene: -
V gene: TRBV29-1
CDR3 protein: CSVALDTGELFF

D gene: -
V gene: TRBV10-3
CDR3 protein: CAISSGKGVGSYEQYF

D gene: -
V gene: TRBV29-1
CDR3 protein: CSVMGHLNYGYTF

D gene: TRBD1
V gene: TRBV29-1
CDR3 protein: CSAGAGQGDYGYTF

D gene: -
V gene: TRBV29-1
CDR3 protein: CSVLDRAYEQYF

D gene: -
V gene: TRBV5-1
CDR3 protein: CASSFGSPDTQYF

D gene: -
V gene: TRBV28
CDR3 protein: CASSTGFGAFF

D gene: -
V gene: TRBV15
CDR3 protein: CATSRGDGYNEQFF

D gene: -
V gene: TRBV27
CDR3 protein: CASSLSSGELFF

D gene: -
V gene: TRBV25-1
CDR3 protein: CASSSEASYEQYF

D gene: -
V gene: TRBV13
CDR3 protein: CASSLTGYNEQFF

D gene: -
V gene: TRBV27
CDR3 protein: CASSLAGANYGYTF

D gene: -
V gene: TRBV29-1
CDR3 protein: CSVPVGRRDEQFF

D gene: TRBD1
V gene: TRBV29-1
CDR3 protein: CSVDLTGFRETQYF

D gene: TRBD2
V gene: TRBV14
CDR3 protein: CASSQVGGRASYNEQFF

D gene: -
V gene: TRBV29-1
CDR3 protein: CSVPEQFF

D gene: -
V gene: TRBV27
CDR3 protein: CASSPPTKYEQYF

D gene: TRBD2
V gene: TRBV27
CDR3 protein: CASGLRGGSYEQYF

D gene: -
V gene: TRBV19
CDR3 protein: CASSIYTEDTQYF

D gene: -
V gene: TRBV5-1
CDR3 protein: CASTSVEDNEQFF

D gene: -
V gene: TRBV14
CDR3 protein: CASSQEGGRSYEQYF

D gene: -
V gene: TRBV20-1
CDR3 protein: CSATKLGQYF

D gene: -
V gene: TRBV6-5
CDR3 protein: CASSYSGVNTEAFF

D gene: -
V gene: TRBV11-2
CDR3 protein: CASSSYTDTQYF

D gene: -
V gene: TRBV15
CDR3 protein: CATSGAGGSEETQYF

D gene: TRBD2
V gene: TRBV4-3
CDR3 protein: CASSQVVTGTRDEQYF

D gene: -
V gene: TRBV28
CDR3 protein: CASSISEIWDTLSYEQYF

D gene: TRBD1
V gene: TRBV6-5
CDR3 protein: CASSPHRGGNQPQHF

D gene: TRBD1
V gene: TRBV11-2
CDR3 protein: CASSFGTGAYEQYF

D gene: TRBD1
V gene: TRBV13
CDR3 protein: CASSLAADRGPTDTQYF

D gene: -
V gene: TRBV14
CDR3 protein: CASSQGRGDFYEQYF

D gene: -
V gene: TRBV4-1
CDR3 protein: CASSHERGDRAYGYTF

D gene: -
V gene: TRBV4-1
CDR3 protein: CASSAGNEQFF

D gene: TRBD2
V gene: TRBV30
CDR3 protein: CAWSVGLADAYEQYF

D gene: -
V gene: TRBV23-1
CDR3 protein: CASSQLTGPTDTQYF

D gene: -
V gene: TRBV25-1
CDR3 protein: CASRTAPNTEAFF

D gene: -
V gene: TRBV4-1
CDR3 protein: CASSQDAGNDEQFF